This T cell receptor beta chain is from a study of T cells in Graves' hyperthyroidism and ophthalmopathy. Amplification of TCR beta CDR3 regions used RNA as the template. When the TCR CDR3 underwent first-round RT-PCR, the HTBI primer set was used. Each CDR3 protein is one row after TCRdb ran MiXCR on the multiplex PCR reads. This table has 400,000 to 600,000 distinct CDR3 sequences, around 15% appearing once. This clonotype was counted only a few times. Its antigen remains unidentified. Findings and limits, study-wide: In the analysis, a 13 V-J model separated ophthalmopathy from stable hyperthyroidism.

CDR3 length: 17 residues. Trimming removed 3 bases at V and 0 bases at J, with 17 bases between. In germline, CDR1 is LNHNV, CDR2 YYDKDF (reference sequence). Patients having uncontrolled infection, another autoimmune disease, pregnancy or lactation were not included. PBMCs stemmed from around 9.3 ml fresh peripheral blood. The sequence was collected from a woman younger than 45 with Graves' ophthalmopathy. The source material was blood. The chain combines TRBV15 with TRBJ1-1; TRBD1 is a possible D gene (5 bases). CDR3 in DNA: TGTGCCACCAGCAGCTCGCGGACATTCCCCTTGAACACTGAAGCTTTCTTT. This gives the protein CATSSSRTFPLNTEAFF. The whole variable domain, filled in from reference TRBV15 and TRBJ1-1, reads DAMVIQNPRYQVTQFGKPVTLSCSQTLNHNVMYWYQQKSSQAPKLLFHYYDKDFNNEADTPDNFQSRRPNTSFCFLDIRSPGLGDTAMYLCATSSSRTFPLNTEAFFGQGTRLTVV.